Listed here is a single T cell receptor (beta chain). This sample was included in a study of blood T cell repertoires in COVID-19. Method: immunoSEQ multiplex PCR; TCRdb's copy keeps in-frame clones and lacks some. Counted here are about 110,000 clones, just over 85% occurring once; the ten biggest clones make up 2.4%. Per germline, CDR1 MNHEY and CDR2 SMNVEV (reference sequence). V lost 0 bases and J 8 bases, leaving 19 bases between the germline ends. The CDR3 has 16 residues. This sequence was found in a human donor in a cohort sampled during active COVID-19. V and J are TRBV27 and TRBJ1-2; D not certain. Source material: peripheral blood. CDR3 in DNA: TGTGCCAGCAGTTTATCGGTGCCGGGGTGGCCCCGCGGCTACACCTTC. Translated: CASSLSVPGWPRGYTF.